The 17 T cell receptor beta chains below come from one sample, sequenced in a study of human T cells and chemical hapten exposure. TCRdb passed the RACE reads through MiXCR, listing each CDR3 protein once. The sample includes tens of thousands of distinct CDR3 sequences, 8% to 10% of them seen just once. Time point here: pre-sensitization, week 0. Treatment described: therapeutic diphenylcyclopropenone sensitization with weekly scalp DPC. The sample was whole blood, taken in connection with sensitization to the hapten diphenylcyclopropenone (DPC). Receptors were obtained from a woman aged 40 to 55 with alopecia areata. Some clones in this sample may be carry-over from other donors' samples.

This clonotype was counted between two and nine times. The CDR3 DNA reads TGTGCCAGCAGCCAAGCGACAGGACCCTACGAGCAGTACTTC. Amino acids: CASSQATGPYEQYF. V and J are TRBV14 and TRBJ2-7; D perhaps matches TRBD1 (6 bases). Germline CDR1 SGHDN, CDR2 FVKESK. The CDR3 spans 14 residues. The V end lost 1 base, the J end lost 2 bases, and 9 bases lay between the germline ends. Variable domain in full (rest from reference TRBV14 and TRBJ2-7): EAGVTQFPSHSVIEKGQTVTLRCDPISGHDNLYWYRRVMGKEIKFLLHFVKESKQDESGMPNNRFLAERTGGTYSTLKVQPAELEDSGVYFCASSQATGPYEQYFGPGTRLTVT.

In its sample, this clonotype was seen a few times. The rearrangement joins TRBV6-5 to TRBJ1-6; a weak D match, TRBD1 (5 bases). Per the germline V gene, CDR1 is MNHEY and CDR2 is SVGAGI. The CDR3 runs to 12 residues. The V end lost 2 bases, the J end lost 10 bases, and 6 bases lay between the germline ends. The CDR3 spells CASSYRGSPLHF. The CDR3 DNA sequence: TGTGCCAGCAGTTACCGGGGGTCACCCCTCCACTTT.

This clonotype was seen a handful of times. The chain links TRBV7-9 to TRBJ2-1; D is unresolved. The V and J ends lost 5 bases and 8 bases respectively, with 10 bases between them. Germline lookup yields CDR1 SEHNR and CDR2 FQNEAQ (reference sequence). This CDR3 is built from 12 residues. This CDR3 reads CASSASTYEQFF. Here the CDR3 DNA reads TGTGCCAGCAGCGCTAGTACCTATGAGCAGTTCTTC.

In its sample, this clonotype was seen many times. The V and J genes are TRBV11-3 and TRBJ2-1; 8 bases map to TRBD2. The CDR3 covers 18 residues. Looked up from germline, CDR1 is SGHNT and CDR2 is YENEEA. With V trimmed by 0 bases and J by 0 bases, 7 bases remained unmatched. CDR3 in DNA: TGTGCCAGCAGCTTAGATCATTCAGGGACTAGCTCCTACAATGAGCAGTTCTTC. Translating it yields CASSLDHSGTSSYNEQFF.

This rearrangement joins TRBV19 to TRBJ1-4; D gene unclear. Per the germline V gene, CDR1 is LNHDA and CDR2 is SQIVND (reference sequence). This CDR3 has 15 amino acids. Between the trimmed V and J ends, which lost 2 bases and 0 bases, there was a span of 7 bases. In DNA form, the CDR3 reads TGTGCCAGTAGTATATCGGGAGCAACTAATGAAAAACTGTTTTTT. Translated, it gives CASSISGATNEKLFF.

Comments on this clonotype: A read error is possible here, since a much larger clone lies one base away. This chain connects TRBV10-3 to TRBJ2-3, with D tentatively TRBD2 (6 bases). This CDR3 is built from 13 residues. Germline lookup yields CDR1 ENHRY and CDR2 SYGVKD. The CDR3 DNA reads as TGTGCCTTCAGCAGAGACGGGAGAGATACGCAGTATTTT. Protein: CAFSRDGRDTQYF.

This clonotype was found a few times. The rearrangement links TRBV19 to TRBJ2-1; D is ambiguous. Germline loops: CDR1 LNHDA, CDR2 SQIVND (reference sequence). The CDR3 is 14 residues long. Trimming left V 1 base short and J 3 bases short, with 7 bases between. The CDR3 is CASSIGAGYNEQFF. Here the CDR3 DNA reads TGTGCCAGTAGTATAGGGGCAGGCTACAATGAGCAGTTCTTC.

This clonotype was seen more than once but under ten times. V is TRBV11-3 and J is TRBJ1-1; D call uncertain. V lost 4 bases to trimming and J lost 0 bases, with 9 bases between them. CDR3 length: 14 residues. Per the germline V gene, CDR1 is SGHNT and CDR2 is YENEEA. The CDR3 region is CASSSGLMNTEAFF. CDR3 nucleotides: TGTGCCAGCAGCTCAGGACTCATGAACACTGAAGCTTTCTTT.

This clonotype showed up many times. The gene calls are TRBV24-1 and TRBJ2-1, with D hard to call. This CDR3 is built from 14 residues. The V gene lost 6 bases and the J gene lost 7 bases, with 15 bases spanning the gap. In germline, CDR1 is KGHDR, CDR2 SFDVKD. CDR3 amino acids: CATSWTGDRNEQFF. The CDR3, as DNA: TGTGCCACCAGTTGGACCGGCGATAGGAATGAGCAGTTCTTC.

There are a few counts of this clonotype. V usage is TRBV11-3 and J usage is TRBJ1-4; no clear D. This CDR3 is built from 15 residues. Trimming pared 5 bases from V and 8 bases from J, leaving 18 bases between. CDR1 is SGHNT and CDR2 is YENEEA in the germline V gene. The CDR3, as DNA: TGTGCCAGCAGCCCTTCGGACGGGAGAGGGGAAAAACTGTTTTTT. Amino acids: CASSPSDGRGEKLFF.

In its sample, this clonotype was seen a few times. The chain uses TRBV4-1 and TRBJ1-2; D may be TRBD1 (5 bases). Trimming took 4 bases from V and 0 from J, leaving 12 bases between them. Germline loops: CDR1 MGHRA, CDR2 YSYEKL. The CDR3 length is 15 residues. In DNA, the CDR3 is TGCGCCAGCAGCCCTCGGGACTCTGCTAACTATGGCTACACCTTC. The encoded protein is CASSPRDSANYGYTF.

The chain combines TRBV10-1 with TRBJ2-5; maybe TRBD1 (6 bases). The length of the CDR3 is 12 residues. Germline values: CDR1 WNHNN, CDR2 SYGVQD (reference sequence). V shed 4 bases and J shed 7 bases, with 10 bases lying between them. The CDR3 nucleotides read TGCGCCAGCAGTGGACAGGACAGGACCCAGTACTTC. Its protein is CASSGQDRTQYF.

This clonotype was seen repeatedly, ten times or more. The chain couples TRBV7-9 to TRBJ1-4; D unclear. Deletions cut 3 bases from V and 4 bases from J, with 9 bases between. The CDR3 is 14 amino acids. Per germline, CDR1 SEHNR and CDR2 FQNEAQ (reference sequence). CDR3 protein: CASSFGPINEKLFF. CDR3 bases: TGTGCCAGCAGCTTCGGACCGATTAATGAAAAACTGTTTTTT.

This clonotype was seen only a few times. The chain uses TRBV12-3 or TRBV12-4 and TRBJ2-2; 9 nucleotides line up with TRBD1. CDR3 length: 16 residues. With 5 bases clipped from V and 2 bases from J, the junction kept 6 bases outside the gene matches. In DNA form, the CDR3 reads TGTGCCAGCAGTCTGGGACAGGGCCTTAACACCGGGGAGCTGTTTTTT. Translating it yields CASSLGQGLNTGELFF.

This clonotype came up a few times. A much larger clone sits a single nucleotide away, making a read error possible. V is TRBV9 and J is TRBJ1-1, with 9 bases lining up with TRBD1. CDR1 and CDR2 from the germline V gene are SGDLS and YYNGEE. The CDR3 spans 14 residues. V gave up 5 bases and J gave up 1 base; unmatched junction bases: 3. CDR3 DNA sequence: TGTGCCAGCAGTTGGGGACAGGGGAACACTGAAGCTTTCTTT. This encodes CASSWGQGNTEAFF.

Concerning this clonotype: One end of the junction does not line up with germline, which may come from a read error. J is TRBJ1-1 and V is TRBV6-1, with D possibly matching TRBD1 (5 bases). Germline CDR1 reads MNHNS; CDR2 reads SASEGT. The CDR3 loop spans 14 amino acids. The CDR3 nucleotides read TGTGCCAGCAGTGTGCCAGGGATGAACTCTGAAGCTTTCTTT. Translating it yields CASSVPGMNSEAFF.

This clonotype was picked up a small number of times. The chain uses TRBV25-1 and TRBJ1-5; no clear D. Germline V CDR1 and CDR2: MGHDK, SYGVNS. V lost 0 bases, J lost 3 bases, and 0 bases lay in between. The CDR3 contains 12 residues. Here the CDR3 reads CASSEYNQPQHF. The CDR3 DNA follows: TGTGCCAGCAGTGAATACAATCAGCCCCAGCATTTT.